The present TCR beta chain was sequenced within a study of cytomegalovirus exposure and HLA in healthy donors (dated by TCRdb to between 2016 and 2019). About the study as a whole: The 500 to 700 repertoires of the first cohort and the roughly 110 validation repertoires were produced on the same platform, according to a later analysis. The study aimed to test whether cataloging public T cell receptors could reveal signatures of past pathogen exposure. A separate validation cohort of 100 to 150 different subjects was used in addition to the roughly 670-subject first cohort. To predict cytomegalovirus infection status, the study brought together high-throughput TCR immunosequencing, statistical association of individual TCRs with disease status, and machine learning. Overall study results and their limits: It was suggested by the authors that the approach could potentially be generalized to other disease states and immunological phenotypes. The classifier was reported to diagnose cytomegalovirus status with high specificity and sensitivity in both the original cohort and the validation cohort. In vitro tests confirmed that a few of the cytomegalovirus-associated TCR beta chains recognize cytomegalovirus antigens. Subsequent analysis determined that TCRs grouped into clusters in the first cohort also showed a tendency toward co-occurrence across the 120 validation repertoires, and approximately 94% of cluster scores exceeded 0. A later analysis had no HLA typing for the validation cohort, so co-occurrence there was scored across all 130 or so repertoires. The study listed approximately 150 TCR beta chains as associated with cytomegalovirus. Across donors, most TCR sequences were observed very rarely, whereas some public TCRs were present in many individuals.

Separate from the roughly 650-subject first cohort, the validation cohort of 120 subjects was the group to which the donors belonged. Notes on this clone: What this receptor recognizes is not known. No base-level quality is on record; no much larger clone is a single base apart.

The library was made by the immunoSEQ multiplex PCR assay. For the original study's pipeline: A statistical classification framework was developed to diagnose cytomegalovirus status using the catalog of TCR beta chain sequences. Sourced from immuneACCESS, this table was stored by TCRdb with only in-frame sequences that have V and J called. A share of the clones is absent; for the studies checked, an unresolved V gene accounts for under half, and the remainder has no known explanation. V, J and clone size are those of that table, while D and trimming were read from the DNA. For this sample the table gives about 50,000 clones, of which around 90% were detected only once. The ten largest clones take up 0.9% to 1.4% of the sample. This receptor was identified in a man aged 18 to 30 in good health and CMV-seronegative. The source material was PBMCs.

The CDR3 amino acid sequence is: CASRQGDYEQYF. The nucleotide sequence reads as follows: TGCGCCAGCCGACAGGGGGACTACGAGCAGTACTTC. Here the chain combines TRBV5-1 and TRBJ2-7; TRBD1 fits 9 bases in the junction. As encoded in the germline V gene, CDR1 is SGHRS while CDR2 is YFSETQ. From cysteine to phenylalanine, the CDR3 is 12 amino acids long. The CDR3 DNA has 36 bases and is translated from base 1. V is pruned by 7 bases and J by 3 bases, leaving 2 bases of the junction without a gene match.